This T cell receptor (beta chain) was sequenced for a study of blood T cells in healthy people across ages. The study, taken as a whole, reports: Estimates of total diversity, which came from one million sequenced T cells, were considered to be underestimates. Both higher diversity and more naive CD4+ cells marked long-lived donors when set against aged donors.

The V gene's germline CDR1 is DFQATT and CDR2 SNEGSKA (reference sequence). Trimming left V 0 bases short and J 5 bases short, with 13 bases between. The CDR3 consists of 14 residues. A note on this clonotype: Its antigen remains unidentified.

The extraction recovered at least 6 micrograms of total RNA per sample. A sample-barcoded 5' primer and a J-beta primer mix were used in a second PCR of roughly 6 to 11 cycles. Every sample produced at least 2.5 million CDR3-containing paired-end reads. MiXCR, run by TCRdb on the 5' RACE reads, gives a single entry per CDR3 protein. The sample has over 600,000 distinct CDR3 sequences, roughly 56% seen once. This TCR was sampled from a man aged 35-49 years in good health. V gene TRBV20-1 combines with J gene TRBJ2-5, with D perhaps matching TRBD2 (5 bases). The sequenced material came from blood. In DNA, the CDR3 is TGCAGTGCTAGAGATCCCGACGGCGGGGAGACCCAGTACTTC. It yields the protein CSARDPDGGETQYF.